This TCR beta chain was obtained from a study of blood T cell repertoires in COVID-19. Study information: COVID-19 samples collected from the United States, Italy and Spain covered acute and convalescent phases.

Seattle patients were enrolled while actively infected and followed longitudinally. Method: immunoSEQ multiplex PCR; TCRdb's copy keeps in-frame clones and lacks some. This sample has about 350,000 clones, with 87% found just once. Trimming cost V 5 bases and J 3 bases; bases outside gene matches: 12. The germline gives CDR1 SGHTA, CDR2 FQGNSA. The length of the CDR3 is 16 residues. The specimen was peripheral blood. The receptor's source is a man aged 25-40 years with COVID-19, enrolled during active disease. V is TRBV7-2 and J is TRBJ2-7; 8 bases agree with TRBD1. The CDR3 region is CASSKSTGETLYEQYF. Written as DNA, the CDR3 is TGTGCCAGCAGCAAGTCGACAGGGGAAACCCTCTACGAGCAGTACTTC.